This T cell receptor (beta chain) was sequenced in a study of blood T cell repertoires in COVID-19 (TCRdb year 2020). The study in broad terms: Samples covering the acute and convalescent phases of COVID-19 were provided by collaborators in the United States, Italy and Spain. Subjects who had been exposed to COVID-19, were actively infected with it, or had recovered from it provided the deeply sampled blood TCRbeta repertoires that made up the dataset. The prospective study material was composed of cDNA or gDNA derived from T cells, B-cell-depleted T cells, or PBMCs. Samples were obtained from the ongoing ImmuneRACE study (first 160 participants) and from about 1,300 subjects provided by 6 global collaborators. Where available, HLA class I and class II types were taken from metadata supplied by the sample provider and were not determined by assay-based typing. Sample metadata almost always included a de-identified subject ID, COVID-19 status, age in years and sex. A freely available public database, intended as a resource for researchers studying the immune response to SARS-CoV-2, is where the repertoires were released. Results the study describes overall, beyond this receptor: The quantity of clinical and demographic metadata differed by source and by participant and was supplied without curation.

TCRbeta CDR3 regions were amplified from genomic DNA by means of the immunoSEQ Assay, a bias-controlled multiplex PCR. As for the authors' bioinformatics: The number of nucleated cells in each sample was estimated by amplification of reference gene primers within the assay. To quantify the absolute abundance of each unique TCRbeta CDR3 rearrangement, sequence reads were collapsed and filtered. For each sample, productive Simpson clonality was calculated as the square root of Simpson's diversity index across productive rearrangements. Sourced from immuneACCESS, this table was stored by TCRdb with only in-frame sequences that have V and J called. A share of the clones is absent; for the studies checked, an unresolved V gene accounts for under half, and the remainder has no known explanation. V and J calls plus clone size are reproduced from that table; the DNA served to infer D and trimming. The sample profile shows a few hundred thousand clones; 75% to 90% of them were found once. The top ten hold 0.7% to 0.9% of the sample.

V gives up 1 base and J gives up 2 bases, and the segment between their germline ends measures 3 bases. As encoded in the germline V gene, CDR1 is MDHEN while CDR2 is SYDVKM. Counted from cysteine to phenylalanine, this CDR3 has 14 amino acids. The DNA shown is the 42-base CDR3, in frame from base 1. Of note for this clone: The specificity of this receptor is unknown. Base quality data are lacking; no much larger clone is found one base away.

The collaborating institutions used their own protocols to collect whole blood in K2EDTA tubes. For TCRbeta analysis, collaborators shipped samples in one of three forms: frozen whole blood, isolated PBMCs, or DNA extracted from either of those sample types. The rearranged segments are TRBV28 and TRBJ2-6, with the D gene not confidently named. Material: peripheral blood. The receptor was isolated from a man under 40 with acute or convalescent COVID-19. Here the CDR3 is given as CASSLSAGANVLTF. The DNA sequence is TGTGCCAGCAGTTTATCGGCTGGGGCCAACGTCCTGACTTTC.